This TCR beta chain appears in the sequencing data of a study of blood T cell repertoires in COVID-19. Study details: PBMCs, B-cell-depleted T cells, or T cells were the source of the cDNA or gDNA that made up the material.

Per the study methods: Amplification of reference gene primers was used by the study to estimate nucleated cell counts. TCRdb's table, derived via immunoSEQ multiplex PCR, lists solely in-frame clones and lacks some. From that table come the V and J calls and clone size; the DNA was used to work out D and trimming. This sample has roughly 380,000 clones, with roughly 86% found just once. The CDR3 is 14 residues long. The trim removed 3 bases at V and 5 bases at J, leaving 4 bases unmatched. Germline V gene lookup returns CDR1 SGHTA and CDR2 FQGNSA. Participants reported their clinical history, and cohort assignment relied on those reports.

Sequencing was done on a sample of PBMCs or T cells enriched from blood (not recorded which). The sequence came from a man aged 25-45 years who had recovered from COVID-19. This chain uses TRBV7-2 with TRBJ1-5; 7 bases fit TRBD1. The CDR3 loop reads CASSFDRAYQPQHF. The CDR3 bases are TGTGCCAGCAGCTTCGACAGGGCCTATCAGCCCCAGCATTTT.